Below are 2 T cell receptor beta chains sequenced from a single sample in a study of blood T cells in healthy people across ages. For the second PCR, which ran for roughly 6 to 11 cycles, a sample-barcoded 5' primer and a J-beta primer mix were used. A single record per CDR3 protein comes from TCRdb applying MiXCR to the 5' RACE reads. In the table there are some 1.5 million distinct CDR3 sequences, roughly 27% of which are singletons. Sequencing was done on a sample of blood. All receptors derive from a woman in her 30s in good health.

The chain joins TRBV28 to TRBJ1-1; D uncertain. The CDR3 totals 13 residues. Germline V gene data show CDR1 as MDHEN and CDR2 as SYDVKM. Trimming took 5 bases from V and 10 from J, leaving 17 bases between them. The CDR3 spells CASSLEDRRSAFF. The CDR3 DNA reads TGTGCCAGCAGTCTAGAGGACCGTAGGTCAGCTTTCTTT.

The chain joins TRBV6-5 to TRBJ2-5; D gene uncertain. CDR1 MNHEY and CDR2 SVGAGI come from the germline V gene. The CDR3 contains 15 residues. With 6 bases removed from V and 3 bases from J, the gap between germline ends came to 17 bases. The CDR3 reads CASSVRPYPEETQYF. The CDR3 DNA follows: TGTGCCAGCAGCGTCCGACCTTACCCGGAAGAGACCCAGTACTTC.